This T cell receptor (beta chain) was recorded in a study of early T cells in non-severe SARS-CoV-2 infection. Many counts were recorded for this clonotype. The antigen is unknown. The CDR3 spans 16 residues. V lost 2 bases to trimming and J lost 0 bases, with 12 bases between them. Germline loops: CDR1 SGHRS, CDR2 YFSETQ. Unique molecular identifiers were attached to individual cDNA molecules. TCRdb itself ran the 5' RACE reads through MiXCR, one entry per CDR3 protein. The sample lists about 110,000 distinct CDR3 sequences, around an eighth seen once, with approximately 3.5% in the top ten. Study results and limitations: Lookups in VDJdb leaned toward anti-spike CD8 responses and missed private and CD4 specificities.

This sequence was found in an adult who was a healthcare worker with PCR-confirmed SARS-CoV-2 infection or an uninfected control (not recorded which). The sample in question was whole blood, obtained at baseline. V and J are TRBV5-1 and TRBJ2-1; no clear D gene. The CDR3 nucleotides read TGCGCCAGCAGCTTAAATTTCCGGAGCTCCTACAATGAGCAGTTCTTC. Amino acid sequence: CASSLNFRSSYNEQFF.